Below, one T cell receptor beta chain is given with its context. Produced via immunoSEQ multiplex PCR; TCRdb's table is partial and in-frame only. This sample carries 39,000 or so clones, 86% of them seen once, and the ten largest clones take less than 7%. The source of the sample is a study of PD-1 blockade in classical Hodgkin lymphoma. V dropped 3 bases and J dropped 3; count of bases not matched to a gene: 1. Germline lookup yields CDR1 LNHDA and CDR2 SQIVND (reference sequence). The CDR3 is 14 amino acids. The patients all showed relapse after autologous stem cell transplantation, while their brentuximab vedotin exposure varied.

The chain is built from TRBV19 and TRBJ2-7; 11 bases line up with TRBD1. The origin of this receptor is a human donor with classical Hodgkin lymphoma. Material: peripheral blood mononuclear cells (PBMCs), obtained before the second cycle of nivolumab. The CDR3 region is CASSIGTGGYEQYF. As DNA, the CDR3 is TGTGCCAGTAGTATCGGGACAGGGGGCTACGAGCAGTACTTC.